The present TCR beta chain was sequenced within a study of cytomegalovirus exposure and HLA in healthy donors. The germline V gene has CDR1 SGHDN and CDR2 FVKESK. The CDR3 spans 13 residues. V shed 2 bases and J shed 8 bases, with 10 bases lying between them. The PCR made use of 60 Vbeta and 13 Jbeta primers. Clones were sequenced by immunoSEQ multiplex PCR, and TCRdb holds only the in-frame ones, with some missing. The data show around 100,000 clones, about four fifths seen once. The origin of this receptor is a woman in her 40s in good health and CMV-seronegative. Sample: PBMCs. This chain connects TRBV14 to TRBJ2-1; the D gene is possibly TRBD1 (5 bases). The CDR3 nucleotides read TGTGCCAGCAGCCAACCTTCAGGGCATGAGCAGTTCTTC. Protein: CASSQPSGHEQFF.